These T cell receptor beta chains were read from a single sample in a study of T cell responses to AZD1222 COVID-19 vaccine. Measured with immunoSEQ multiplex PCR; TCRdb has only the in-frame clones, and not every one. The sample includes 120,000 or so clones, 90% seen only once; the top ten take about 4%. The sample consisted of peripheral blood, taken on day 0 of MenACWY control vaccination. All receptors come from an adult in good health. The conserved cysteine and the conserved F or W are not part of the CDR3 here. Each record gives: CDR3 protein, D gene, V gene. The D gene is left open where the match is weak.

CDR3: ASSFTPTNEKLF
D: NA
V: TRBV5-1

CDR3: ATVQNRDDLWGGRTDTQY
D: TRBD2
V: TRBV28

CDR3: ASNPQVAGPGSYEQY
D: NA
V: TRBV21-1

CDR3: ASRTGTGPVQGYT
D: TRBD1
V: TRBV11-2

CDR3: ASSLEPSGSYNEQF
D: NA
V: TRBV5-1

CDR3: ASSSLGRRNYNEQF
D: NA
V: TRBV27

CDR3: ASSETGVIQY
D: TRBD1
V: TRBV2

CDR3: ASRSSPQTDFLH
D: NA
V: TRBV6-5

CDR3: ASSLILAGDYNEQF
D: TRBD2
V: TRBV27

CDR3: ASTPRAGAFT
D: NA
V: TRBV28

CDR3: ASRALGGVTDTQY
D: NA
V: TRBV7-2

CDR3: ARPGLVYTEAF
D: NA
V: TRBV6-5

CDR3: ASSLGQGPSSGANVLT
D: TRBD1
V: TRBV5-6

CDR3: ASSSGLTGYEQY
D: NA
V: TRBV5-6

CDR3: ASSRALNEKLF
D: NA
V: TRBV18

CDR3: ASSLSVGRQPQH
D: NA
V: TRBV28

CDR3: ASSPNPRGVRAQH
D: TRBD1
V: TRBV27

CDR3: AWSVRGGYEQY
D: TRBD2
V: TRBV30

CDR3: ASSLGIAGGDEQF
D: TRBD2
V: TRBV7-9

CDR3: ASSPQGALGNTIY
D: TRBD1
V: TRBV27

CDR3: ASSPYLSGRPNEQF
D: TRBD2
V: TRBV27

CDR3: ASSLWGNEQF
D: NA
V: TRBV12-3/TRBV12-4

CDR3: ASRHRVGGYT
D: NA
V: TRBV27

CDR3: ASSPILVRRGSYNEQF
D: NA
V: TRBV11-2

CDR3: ASSQVAGGPYEQY
D: TRBD2
V: TRBV14

CDR3: ASSARVGNTGELF
D: NA
V: TRBV5-4

CDR3: ASSQWDRPNTGELF
D: TRBD1
V: TRBV3-1/TRBV3-2

CDR3: ATSRARKTQY
D: NA
V: TRBV15